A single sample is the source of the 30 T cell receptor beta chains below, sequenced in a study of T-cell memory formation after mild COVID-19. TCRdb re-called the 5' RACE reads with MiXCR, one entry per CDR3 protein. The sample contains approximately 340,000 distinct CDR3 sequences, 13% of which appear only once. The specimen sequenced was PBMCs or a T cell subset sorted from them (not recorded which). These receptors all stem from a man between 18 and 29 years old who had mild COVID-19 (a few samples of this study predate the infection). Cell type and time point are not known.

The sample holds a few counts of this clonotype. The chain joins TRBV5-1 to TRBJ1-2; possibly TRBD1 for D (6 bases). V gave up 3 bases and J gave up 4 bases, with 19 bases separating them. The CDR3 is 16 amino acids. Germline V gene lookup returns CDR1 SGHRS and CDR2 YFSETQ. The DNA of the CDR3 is TGCGCCAGCAGCTCACATGAGGACAGCGAAGCCTATGGCTACACCTTC. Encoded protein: CASSSHEDSEAYGYTF.

In DNA, the CDR3 is TGTGCCAACACGGGTTCACCCCTCCACTTT. This codes for CANTGSPLHF. The chain uses TRBV7-2 and TRBJ1-6, with D uncertain. CDR1 and CDR2 from the germline V gene are SGHTA and FQGNSA. The CDR3 is made up of 10 amino acids. V lost 10 bases and J 9 bases, leaving 7 bases between the germline ends.

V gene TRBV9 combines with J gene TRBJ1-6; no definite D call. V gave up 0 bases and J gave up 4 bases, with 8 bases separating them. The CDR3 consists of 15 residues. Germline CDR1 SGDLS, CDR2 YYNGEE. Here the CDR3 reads CASSVDGGYNSPLHF. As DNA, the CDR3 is TGTGCCAGCAGCGTAGACGGTGGTTATAATTCACCCCTCCACTTT.

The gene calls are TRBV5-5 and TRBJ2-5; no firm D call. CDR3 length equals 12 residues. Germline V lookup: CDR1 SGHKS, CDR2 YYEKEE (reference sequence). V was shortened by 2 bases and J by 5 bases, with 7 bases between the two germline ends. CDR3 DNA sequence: TGTGCCAGCAGCTTTTCAACTGAGACCCAGTACTTC. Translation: CASSFSTETQYF.

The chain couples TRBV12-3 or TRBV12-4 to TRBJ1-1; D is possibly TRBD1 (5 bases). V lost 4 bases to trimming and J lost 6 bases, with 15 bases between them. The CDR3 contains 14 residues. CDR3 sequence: CASSSTTDRAEAFF. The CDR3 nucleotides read TGTGCCAGCAGTTCTACGACAGATCGGGCTGAAGCTTTCTTT.

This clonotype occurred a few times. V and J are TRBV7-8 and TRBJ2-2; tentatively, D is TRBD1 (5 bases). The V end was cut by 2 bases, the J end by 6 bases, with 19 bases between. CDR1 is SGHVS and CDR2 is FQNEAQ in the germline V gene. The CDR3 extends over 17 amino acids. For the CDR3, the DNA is TGTGCCAGCAGCTTATCTTTCGGGCAGGGATATGCCGGGGAGCTGTTTTTT. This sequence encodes CASSLSFGQGYAGELFF.

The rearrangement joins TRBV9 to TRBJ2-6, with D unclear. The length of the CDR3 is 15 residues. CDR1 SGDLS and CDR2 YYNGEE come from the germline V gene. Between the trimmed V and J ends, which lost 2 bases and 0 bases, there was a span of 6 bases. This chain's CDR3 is CASSVRSSGANVLTF. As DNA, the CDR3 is TGTGCCAGCAGCGTCAGAAGCTCTGGGGCCAACGTCCTGACTTTC.

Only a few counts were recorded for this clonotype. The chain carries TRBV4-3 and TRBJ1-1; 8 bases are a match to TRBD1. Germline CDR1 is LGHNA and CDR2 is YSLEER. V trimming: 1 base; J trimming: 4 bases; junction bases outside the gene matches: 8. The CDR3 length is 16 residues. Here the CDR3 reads CASSQGGDRWGTEAFF. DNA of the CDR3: TGCGCCAGCAGCCAAGGAGGGGACAGGTGGGGCACTGAAGCTTTCTTT.

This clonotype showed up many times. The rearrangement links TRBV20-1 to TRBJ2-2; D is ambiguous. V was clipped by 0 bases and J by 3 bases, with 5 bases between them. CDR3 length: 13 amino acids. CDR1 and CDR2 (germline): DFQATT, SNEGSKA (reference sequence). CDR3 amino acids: CSARDHDTGELFF. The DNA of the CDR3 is TGCAGTGCTAGAGATCACGACACCGGGGAGCTGTTTTTT.

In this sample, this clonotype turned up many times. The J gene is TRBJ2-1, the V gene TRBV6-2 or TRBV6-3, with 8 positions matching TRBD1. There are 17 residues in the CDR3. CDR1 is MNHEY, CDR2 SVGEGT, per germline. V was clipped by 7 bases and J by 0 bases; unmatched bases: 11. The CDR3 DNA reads TGTGCCAGCACCGATAAGGACAGGGTGAGCTCCTACAATGAGCAGTTCTTC. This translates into CASTDKDRVSSYNEQFF.

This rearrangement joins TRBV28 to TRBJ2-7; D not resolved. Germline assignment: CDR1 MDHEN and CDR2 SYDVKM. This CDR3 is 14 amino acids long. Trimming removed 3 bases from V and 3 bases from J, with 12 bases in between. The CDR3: CASSLETLGYEQYF. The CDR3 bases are TGTGCCAGCAGTTTGGAGACCTTGGGCTACGAGCAGTACTTC.

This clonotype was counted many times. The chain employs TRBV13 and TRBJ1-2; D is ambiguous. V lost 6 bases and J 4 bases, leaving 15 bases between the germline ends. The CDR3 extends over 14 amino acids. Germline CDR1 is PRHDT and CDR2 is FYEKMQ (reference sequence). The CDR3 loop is CASRNEQYTYGYTF. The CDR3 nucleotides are TGTGCCAGCAGGAATGAACAGTATACCTATGGCTACACCTTC.

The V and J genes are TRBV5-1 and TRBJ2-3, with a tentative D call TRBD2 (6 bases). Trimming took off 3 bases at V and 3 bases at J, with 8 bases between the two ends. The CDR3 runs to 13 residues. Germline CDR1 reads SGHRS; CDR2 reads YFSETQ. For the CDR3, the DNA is TGCGCCAGCAGCTCGGAGGGGACAGATACGCAGTATTTT. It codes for CASSSEGTDTQYF.

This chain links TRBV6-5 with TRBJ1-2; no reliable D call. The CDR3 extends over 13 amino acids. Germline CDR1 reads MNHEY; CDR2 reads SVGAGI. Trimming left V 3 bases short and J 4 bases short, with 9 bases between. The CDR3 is CASSYRELYGYTF. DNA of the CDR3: TGTGCCAGCAGTTATAGGGAACTCTATGGCTACACCTTC.

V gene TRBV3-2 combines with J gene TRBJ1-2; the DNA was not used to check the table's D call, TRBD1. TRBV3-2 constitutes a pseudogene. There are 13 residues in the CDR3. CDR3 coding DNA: TGTGCCAGCAGCCAAGGGCAGGGTAGAGGCTACACCTTC. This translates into CASSQGQGRGYTF.

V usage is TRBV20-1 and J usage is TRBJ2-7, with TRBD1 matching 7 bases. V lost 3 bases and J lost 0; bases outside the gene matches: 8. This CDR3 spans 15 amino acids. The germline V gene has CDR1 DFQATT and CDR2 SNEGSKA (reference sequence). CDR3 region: CSARYRGTSSYEQYV. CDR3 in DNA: TGCAGTGCTAGGTACAGGGGAACCTCCTCCTACGAGCAGTACGTC.

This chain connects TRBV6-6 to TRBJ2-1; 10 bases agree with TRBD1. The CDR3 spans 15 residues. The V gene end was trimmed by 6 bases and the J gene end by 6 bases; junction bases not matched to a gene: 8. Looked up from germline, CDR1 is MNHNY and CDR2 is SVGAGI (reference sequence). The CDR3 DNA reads TGTGCCAGCAGCCTGGGGACAGGGGTTTTCAATGAGCAGTTCTTC. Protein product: CASSLGTGVFNEQFF.

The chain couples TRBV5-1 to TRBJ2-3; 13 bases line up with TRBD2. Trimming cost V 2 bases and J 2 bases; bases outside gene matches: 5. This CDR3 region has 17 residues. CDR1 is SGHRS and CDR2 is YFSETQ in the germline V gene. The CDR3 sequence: CASSFGLAGVNTDTQYF. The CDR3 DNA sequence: TGCGCCAGCAGCTTCGGACTAGCGGGGGTGAACACAGATACGCAGTATTTT.

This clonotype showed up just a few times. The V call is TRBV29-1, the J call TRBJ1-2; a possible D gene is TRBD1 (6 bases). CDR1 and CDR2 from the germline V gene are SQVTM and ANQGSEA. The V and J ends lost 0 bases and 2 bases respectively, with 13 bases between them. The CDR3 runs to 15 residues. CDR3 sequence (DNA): TGCAGCGTTGAAGATCGTAACAGGGCAAACTATGGCTACACCTTC. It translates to CSVEDRNRANYGYTF. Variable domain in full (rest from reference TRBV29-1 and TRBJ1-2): SAVISQKPSRDICQRGTSLTIQCQVDSQVTMMFWYRQQPGQSLTLIATANQGSEATYESGFVIDKFPISRPNLTFSTLTVSNMSPEDSSIYLCSVEDRNRANYGYTFGSGTRLTVV.

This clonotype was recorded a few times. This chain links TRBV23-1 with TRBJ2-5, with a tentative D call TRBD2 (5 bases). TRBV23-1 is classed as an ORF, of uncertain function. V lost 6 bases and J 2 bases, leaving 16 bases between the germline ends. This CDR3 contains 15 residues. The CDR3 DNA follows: TGCGCCAGCAGACCTGGCAGGACGGGGCAAGAGACCCAGTACTTC. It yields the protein CASRPGRTGQETQYF.

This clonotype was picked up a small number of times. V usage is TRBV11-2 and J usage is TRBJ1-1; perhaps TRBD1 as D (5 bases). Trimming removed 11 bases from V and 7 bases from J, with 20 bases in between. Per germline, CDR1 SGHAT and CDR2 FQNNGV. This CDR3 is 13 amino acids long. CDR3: CAPPGEGKNEAFF. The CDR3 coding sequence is TGTGCCCCCCCCGGGGAGGGGAAGAATGAAGCTTTCTTT.

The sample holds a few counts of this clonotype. The CDR3 coding sequence is TGTGCCAGCAGTGTGCAGAGCGAGCAGTACTTC. This encodes CASSVQSEQYF. The rearrangement joins TRBV2 to TRBJ2-7, with no clear D. This CDR3 has 11 amino acids. Per the germline V gene, CDR1 is SNHLY and CDR2 is FYNNEI. Trimming took 4 bases from V and 6 from J, leaving 7 bases between them. The whole variable domain, remainder taken from reference TRBV2 and TRBJ2-7, is EPEVTQTPSHQVTQMGQEVILRCVPISNHLYFYWYRQILGQKVEFLVSFYNNEISEKSEIFDDQFSVERPDGSNFTLKIRSTKLEDSAMYFCASSVQSEQYFGPGTRLTVT.

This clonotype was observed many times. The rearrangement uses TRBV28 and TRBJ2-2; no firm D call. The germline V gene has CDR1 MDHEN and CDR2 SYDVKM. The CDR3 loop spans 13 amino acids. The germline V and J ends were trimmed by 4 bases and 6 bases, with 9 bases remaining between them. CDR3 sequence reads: CASSSPWAGELFF. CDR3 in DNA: TGTGCCAGCAGTTCCCCTTGGGCCGGGGAGCTGTTTTTT.

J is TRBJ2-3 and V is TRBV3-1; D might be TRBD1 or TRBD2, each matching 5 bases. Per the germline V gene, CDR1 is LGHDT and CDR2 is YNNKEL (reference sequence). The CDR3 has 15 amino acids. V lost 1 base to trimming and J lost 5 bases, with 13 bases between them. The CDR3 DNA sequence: TGTGCCAGCAGCCAAGGTGGGGGTAGGCGAGATACGCAGTATTTT. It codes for CASSQGGGRRDTQYF.

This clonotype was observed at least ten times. CDR3 loop: CASSWDSQETQYF. The CDR3 DNA follows: TGCGCCAGCAGCTGGGACAGTCAAGAGACCCAGTACTTC. The V gene is TRBV5-1, the J gene TRBJ2-5; 7 bases are shared with TRBD1. Germline CDR1 SGHRS, CDR2 YFSETQ. The CDR3 sequence is 13 residues long. V shed 3 bases and J 2 bases; nucleotides not matched to a gene: 1.

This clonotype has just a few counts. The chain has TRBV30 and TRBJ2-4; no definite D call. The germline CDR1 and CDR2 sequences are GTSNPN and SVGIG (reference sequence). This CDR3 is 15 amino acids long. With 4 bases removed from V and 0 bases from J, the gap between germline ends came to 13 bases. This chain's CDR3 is CAWKWQVLAKNIQYF. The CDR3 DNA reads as TGTGCCTGGAAGTGGCAGGTCCTAGCCAAAAACATTCAGTACTTC.

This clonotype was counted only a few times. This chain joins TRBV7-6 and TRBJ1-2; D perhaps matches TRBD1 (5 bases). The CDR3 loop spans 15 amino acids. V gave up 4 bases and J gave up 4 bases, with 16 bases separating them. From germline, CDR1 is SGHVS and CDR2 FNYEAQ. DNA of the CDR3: TGTGCCAGCAGCTCTCCAGGGTTCCCTCCCTATGGCTACACCTTC. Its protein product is CASSSPGFPPYGYTF.

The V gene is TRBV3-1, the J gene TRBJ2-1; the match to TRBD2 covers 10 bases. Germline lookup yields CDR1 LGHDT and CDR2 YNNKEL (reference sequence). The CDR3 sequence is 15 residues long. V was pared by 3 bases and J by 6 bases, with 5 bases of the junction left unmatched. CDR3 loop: CASSQSGGAGNEQFF. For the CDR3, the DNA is TGTGCCAGCAGCCAGAGCGGGGGGGCAGGCAATGAGCAGTTCTTC.

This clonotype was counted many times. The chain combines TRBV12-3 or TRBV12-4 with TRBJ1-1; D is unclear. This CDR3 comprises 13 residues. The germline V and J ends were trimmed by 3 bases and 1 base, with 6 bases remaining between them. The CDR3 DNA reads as TGTGCCAGCAGTTTCAGTCCGAACACTGAAGCTTTCTTT. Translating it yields CASSFSPNTEAFF.

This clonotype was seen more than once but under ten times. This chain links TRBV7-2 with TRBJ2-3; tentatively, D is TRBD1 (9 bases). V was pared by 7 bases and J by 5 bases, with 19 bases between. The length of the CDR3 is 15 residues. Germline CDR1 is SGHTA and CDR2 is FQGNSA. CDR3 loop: CASTPGGDRVDTQYF. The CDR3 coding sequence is TGTGCCAGCACTCCGGGGGGGGACAGGGTAGATACGCAGTATTTT. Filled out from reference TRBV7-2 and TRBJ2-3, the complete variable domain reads GAGVSQSPSNKVTEKGKDVELRCDPISGHTALYWYRQSLGQGLEFLIYFQGNSAPDKSGLPSDRFSAERTGGSVSTLTIQRTQQEDSAVYLCASTPGGDRVDTQYFGPGTRLTVL.